Each of the 8 T cell receptor beta chains below was sequenced from the same sample in a study of graft-versus-host responses after intestinal transplantation (dated by TCRdb to the early 2020s). Receptor amplification or capture employed the immunoSEQ multiplex PCR assay. Sourced from immuneACCESS, this table was stored by TCRdb with only in-frame sequences that have V and J called. A share of the clones is absent; for the studies checked, an unresolved V gene accounts for under half, and the remainder has no known explanation. In this sample the table shows around 23,000 clones, around 78% of which occur a single time. 3% of the sample comes from the top ten. Dithiothreitol, EDTA incubations and collagenase D digestion were used to isolate intraepithelial and lamina propria lymphocytes from graft specimens. The specimen comprised ileum tissue, sampled 12 days after intestinal transplant. The receptors stem from a human patient who received an intestinal transplant, so some T cells may come from the graft donor.

V and J are TRBV5-1 and TRBJ2-4; D gene ambiguous. CDR1 and CDR2 from the germline V gene are SGHRS and YFSETQ. This CDR3 comprises 14 residues. With 4 bases removed from V and 8 bases from J, the gap between germline ends came to 16 bases. Here the CDR3 DNA reads TGCGCCAGCAGCGTAAGCCACCCTAGTGACATTCAGTACTTC. It translates to CASSVSHPSDIQYF.

The chain recombines TRBV5-1 with TRBJ2-1; perhaps TRBD1 as D (6 bases). Trimming took 0 bases from V and 5 from J, leaving 12 bases between them. The germline gives CDR1 SGHRS, CDR2 YFSETQ. This CDR3 spans 15 amino acids. CDR3 amino acids: CASSLDRVLNNEQFF. The CDR3, as DNA: TGCGCCAGCAGCTTGGACAGGGTACTTAACAATGAGCAGTTCTTC.

V gene TRBV5-1 combines with J gene TRBJ2-3, with TRBD2 matching 11 bases. The ends lost 4 bases at V and 4 bases at J; junction bases unmatched: 8. Per germline, CDR1 SGHRS and CDR2 YFSETQ. This CDR3 contains 16 residues. The CDR3 region is CASSKIAGGPADTQYF. CDR3 in DNA: TGCGCCAGCAGCAAAATAGCGGGGGGGCCCGCAGATACGCAGTATTTT.

Remarks on this clone: The same CDR3 also results from other DNA sequences found in this sample. The chain combines TRBV2 with TRBJ2-3; possibly TRBD2 for D (5 bases). There are 15 residues in the CDR3. Germline lookup yields CDR1 SNHLY and CDR2 FYNNEI. V lost 4 bases and J lost 10, with 21 bases in between. In DNA form, the CDR3 reads TGTGCCAGCAGTGCCCAGGCCGCCCTAGCCGTCGCGCAGTATTTT. Its translation is CASSAQAALAVAQYF.

The J gene is TRBJ1-2, the V gene TRBV6-6; D is perhaps TRBD1 (5 bases). Per the germline V gene, CDR1 is MNHNY and CDR2 is SVGAGI (reference sequence). CDR3 length: 12 residues. The ends were cut back, 10 bases at V and 5 bases at J, with 14 bases in the middle. The CDR3 DNA is TGTGCCACCGACCAGGGCTCTTATGGCTACACCTTC. The encoded protein is CATDQGSYGYTF.

CDR3 sequence reads: CASSPGQIYGYTF. The CDR3, as DNA: TGCGCCAGCAGCCCGGGACAGATCTATGGCTACACCTTC. The chain is built from TRBV5-1 and TRBJ1-2; 7 bases agree with TRBD1. This CDR3 is built from 13 residues. Losses at the gene ends were 4 bases for V and 4 bases for J; bases not matched to a gene: 4. Germline V gene lookup returns CDR1 SGHRS and CDR2 YFSETQ.

This sequence joins TRBV27 and TRBJ2-5; perhaps TRBD2 as D (6 bases). The CDR3 consists of 20 residues. V lost 0 bases, J lost 4 bases, and 27 bases lay in between. The germline V gene encodes CDR1 MNHEY and CDR2 SMNVEV (reference sequence). The CDR3 protein is CASSLSHPRWRAQLGETQYF. The CDR3 DNA reads TGTGCCAGCAGTTTATCGCACCCACGTTGGAGGGCCCAGCTTGGAGAGACCCAGTACTTC.

This sequence joins TRBV4-1 and TRBJ2-5; TRBD1 might be the D (7 bases). There are 16 residues in the CDR3. Trimming cost V 1 base and J 9 bases, with 21 bases left between them. Germline CDR1 and CDR2: MGHRA and YSYEKL. The CDR3 reads CASSQALRQGGEAQYF. In nucleotides, the CDR3 is TGCGCCAGCAGCCAAGCCCTTCGACAGGGCGGGGAGGCCCAGTACTTC.